This T cell receptor (beta chain) came from a study of blood T cell repertoires in COVID-19. Study details: T cells, B-cell-depleted T cells, or PBMCs supplied cDNA or gDNA.

The CDR3 runs to 15 residues. CDR1 is SGHRS and CDR2 is YFSETQ in the germline V gene. V lost 3 bases to trimming and J lost 5 bases, with 17 bases between them. Authors' analysis steps: The assay estimated nucleated cells by amplifying reference gene primers. Using immunoSEQ multiplex PCR, the repertoire was profiled, and TCRdb retains in-frame clones only, with some absent. V and J calls and clone size are copied from that table; D and trimming were computed from the DNA. The sample contains hundreds of thousands of clones, approximately 78% of which appear only once. The participants were between roughly 18 and 100 years old and came from 20 to 30 US areas. Exposed participants encountered a COVID-19 case during the 2 weeks preceding study entry.

Sequencing was carried out using PBMCs or T cells enriched from blood (not recorded which). The TCR comes from a man aged 40-49 years who had been exposed to COVID-19. The chain links TRBV5-1 to TRBJ1-1; D gene unclear. The chain's CDR3 is CASSSESRVWTEAFF. Written as DNA, the CDR3 is TGCGCCAGCAGCTCAGAGTCACGGGTGTGGACTGAAGCTTTCTTT.